This entry lists 25 T cell receptor beta chains sequenced from one sample in a study of STAT3 mutations in large granular lymphocyte leukemia. Findings and caveats of the study: At least one immunodominant TCR beta clonotype appeared in every T-cell large granular lymphocyte leukemia patient.

No antigen has been identified for these receptors. Sequenced by immunoSEQ multiplex PCR; TCRdb stores in-frame clones only, minus some. The sample has about 42,000 clones; about 81% are singletons. The specimen was PBMCs. All receptors come from a human donor with T large granular lymphocyte leukemia. Some clones in this sample may be carry-over from other donors' samples.

The rearrangement uses TRBV6-5 and TRBJ2-3; possibly TRBD1 or TRBD2 for D (5 bases each). In germline, CDR1 is MNHEY, CDR2 SVGAGI. The CDR3 runs to 15 residues. V was cut by 5 bases and J by 0 bases, with 12 bases left in between. CDR3 sequence: CASSPGHPSTDTQYF. The CDR3 DNA sequence: TGTGCCAGCAGTCCGGGGCACCCCAGCACAGATACGCAGTATTTT.

The chain recombines TRBV6-4 with TRBJ1-5; weak D call: TRBD1 (5 bases). From germline, CDR1 is MRHNA and CDR2 SNTAGT. The V end was cut by 5 bases, the J end by 1 base, with 6 bases between. This CDR3 contains 13 residues. The CDR3 here is CASSRDSNQPQHF. The CDR3, as DNA: TGTGCCAGCAGTAGGGACAGCAATCAGCCCCAGCATTTT.

V gene TRBV2 combines with J gene TRBJ1-5; no reliable D call. The V end lost 6 bases, the J end lost 2 bases, and 11 bases lay between the germline ends. The length of the CDR3 is 14 residues. Germline V gene sequence: CDR1 SNHLY, CDR2 FYNNEI. The CDR3 DNA sequence: TGTGCCAGCAGACAGAGCCATGGCAATCAGCCCCAGCATTTT. It specifies CASRQSHGNQPQHF.

Here the CDR3 DNA reads TGTGCCAGTGGTTCAGTGGTTCAGGCGGGCTACACCTTC. Encoded protein: CASGSVVQAGYTF. The chain joins TRBV28 to TRBJ1-2; D is undetermined. Per the germline V gene, CDR1 is MDHEN and CDR2 is SYDVKM. This CDR3 contains 13 residues. The germline V and J ends were trimmed by 9 bases and 8 bases, with 19 bases remaining between them.

This clone was counted a single time. V usage is TRBV6-4 and J usage is TRBJ2-1; the match to TRBD2 covers 10 bases. The CDR3 loop spans 14 amino acids. V gave up 5 bases and J gave up 8 bases; unmatched junction bases: 6. Germline CDR1 and CDR2: MRHNA and SNTAGT. CDR3 loop: CASSTSGELDEQFF. In DNA, the CDR3 is TGTGCCAGCAGTACTAGCGGGGAATTGGATGAGCAGTTCTTC.

The chain is built from TRBV11-2 and TRBJ2-1; D is uncertain. This CDR3 region has 15 residues. Germline V gene lookup returns CDR1 SGHAT and CDR2 FQNNGV. The V end lost 1 base, the J end lost 6 bases, and 13 bases lay between the germline ends. CDR3 in amino acids: CASSLVGNTGNEQFF. The CDR3 DNA follows: TGTGCCAGCAGCTTAGTCGGAAATACGGGCAATGAGCAGTTCTTC.

This clone showed up just once. The chain recombines TRBV9 with TRBJ1-1; D gene unclear. The germline gives CDR1 SGDLS, CDR2 YYNGEE. The V gene lost 4 bases and the J gene lost 7 bases, with 14 bases spanning the gap. This CDR3 region has 13 residues. The CDR3 DNA reads TGTGCCAGCAGCCCGACCCTCGCAAGTGAAGCTTTCTTT. Translation gives CASSPTLASEAFF.

The chain combines TRBV5-1 with TRBJ2-7; tentative D call: TRBD1 (6 bases). The CDR3 is made up of 12 amino acids. Between the trimmed V and J ends, which lost 4 bases and 1 base, there was a span of 6 bases. Germline V gene data show CDR1 as SGHRS and CDR2 as YFSETQ. CDR3 in amino acids: CASSQGSYEQYF. CDR3 coding DNA: TGCGCCAGCAGCCAGGGGTCCTACGAGCAGTACTTC. The entire variable domain, with the rest obtained from reference TRBV5-1 and TRBJ2-7, is as follows: KAGVTQTPRYLIKTRGQQVTLSCSPISGHRSVSWYQQTPGQGLQFLFEYFSETQRNKGNFPGRFSGRQFSNSRSEMNVSTLELGDSALYLCASSQGSYEQYFGPGTRLTVT.

This clone occurred a few times. In nucleotides, the CDR3 is TGTGCCAGCAGTGTTCTGGGGGAGCTGTTTTTT. This sequence encodes CASSVLGELFF. This chain links TRBV2 with TRBJ2-2; D is unclear. Germline CDR1 and CDR2: SNHLY and FYNNEI. The CDR3 runs to 11 residues. V gave up 4 bases and J gave up 8 bases, with 5 bases separating them.

This clone was counted only a few times. V and J are TRBV27 and TRBJ1-2; D unclear. V gave up 4 bases and J gave up 7 bases, with 7 bases separating them. Looked up from germline, CDR1 is MNHEY and CDR2 is SMNVEV (reference sequence). There are 11 residues in the CDR3. Here the CDR3 reads CASSSGFGYTF. The CDR3 region has the DNA TGTGCCAGCAGTTCGGGGTTTGGCTACACCTTC.

The J gene is TRBJ2-6, the V gene TRBV18; TRBD2 is a possible D gene (6 bases). CDR1 and CDR2 from the germline V gene are KGHSH and LQKENI. V was clipped by 2 bases and J by 0 bases, with 11 bases between them. The CDR3 has 17 amino acids. CDR3 nucleotide sequence: TGTGCCAGCTCACCATCGGGACTGATCTCTGGGGCCAACGTCCTGACTTTC. This gives the protein CASSPSGLISGANVLTF.

The chain couples TRBV9 to TRBJ1-6; D is perhaps TRBD1 (5 bases). The CDR3 sequence is 13 residues long. Trimming stripped 0 bases from V and 7 bases from J, with 5 bases between. Germline lookup yields CDR1 SGDLS and CDR2 YYNGEE. The CDR3 coding sequence is TGTGCCAGCAGCGTAGAGGGGAATTCACCCCTCCACTTT. Translation gives CASSVEGNSPLHF.

As DNA, the CDR3 is TGTGCCATCAGCGACCCGGGACAGGGGCTCCATGGCTACACCTTC. Translation: CAISDPGQGLHGYTF. The chain employs TRBV10-3 and TRBJ1-2; the match to TRBD1 covers 10 bases. The germline V gene has CDR1 ENHRY and CDR2 SYGVKD. The V and J ends lost 6 bases and 6 bases, in that order; junction bases with no gene match: 10. The CDR3 runs 15 residues.

The chain is built from TRBV28 and TRBJ1-2; D call uncertain. The germline CDR1 and CDR2 sequences are MDHEN and SYDVKM. Trimming took 7 bases from V and 8 from J, leaving 23 bases between them. The CDR3 is made up of 15 amino acids. The CDR3 loop is CASTPLDERESGYTF. The CDR3 region has the DNA TGTGCCAGCACTCCCCTAGATGAGAGGGAGTCGGGCTACACCTTC.

The chain's CDR3 is CASSLWGGLSAQYF. The CDR3 nucleotides are TGTGCCAGCAGCTTGTGGGGGGGACTATCGGCGCAGTATTTT. The chain uses TRBV5-5 and TRBJ2-3; 7 bases are shared with TRBD2. Germline CDR1 is SGHKS and CDR2 is YYEKEE (reference sequence). The CDR3 length is 14 residues. V trimming: 1 base; J trimming: 10 bases; junction bases outside the gene matches: 9.

The gene calls are TRBV4-1 and TRBJ2-7; D might be TRBD1 (6 bases). Trimming took off 4 bases at V and 2 bases at J, with 15 bases between the two ends. The CDR3 totals 15 residues. In germline, CDR1 is MGHRA, CDR2 YSYEKL. DNA for the CDR3: TGCGCCAGCAGCCGCCCCCGACAGGTCGCCTACGAGCAGTACGTC. Its protein is CASSRPRQVAYEQYV.

The chain links TRBV5-6 to TRBJ2-7; D gene uncertain. Germline V lookup: CDR1 SGHDT, CDR2 YYEEEE. The V gene lost 0 bases and the J gene lost 6 bases, with 4 bases spanning the gap. The CDR3 has 11 amino acids. CDR3 sequence: CASSLGTEQYF. The CDR3, as DNA: TGTGCCAGCAGCTTGGGGACCGAGCAGTACTTC.

The V and J genes are TRBV30 and TRBJ1-2; the D gene is possibly TRBD1 (5 bases). Germline V gene lookup returns CDR1 GTSNPN and CDR2 SVGIG (reference sequence). The CDR3 is 14 residues long. Between the trimmed V and J ends, which lost 5 bases and 7 bases, there was a span of 20 bases. The CDR3 DNA reads as TGTGCCTGGGAAATCAGGGACCTTAACGGTGGCTACACCTTC. It is translated as CAWEIRDLNGGYTF.

The chain's CDR3 is CASSLGNSGNTIYF. The CDR3 DNA reads as TGTGCCAGCAGCTTGGGGAACTCTGGAAACACCATATATTTT. The chain links TRBV5-4 to TRBJ1-3; D unresolved. The CDR3 covers 14 residues. Trimming took 0 bases from V and 0 from J, leaving 4 bases between them. Germline V lookup: CDR1 SGHNT, CDR2 YYREEE (reference sequence). The variable domain in full, with the rest retrieved from reference TRBV5-4 and TRBJ1-3, is ETGVTQSPTHLIKTRGQQVTLRCSSQSGHNTVSWYQQALGQGPQFIFQYYREEENGRGNFPPRFSGLQFPNYSSELNVNALELDDSALYLCASSLGNSGNTIYFGEGSWLTVV.

This clone was seen just once. This chain uses TRBV5-5 with TRBJ2-7; D uncertain. In germline, CDR1 is SGHKS, CDR2 YYEKEE (reference sequence). V dropped 1 base and J dropped 2 bases, with 7 bases sitting between them. The CDR3 loop spans 13 amino acids. CDR3 sequence (DNA): TGTGCCAGCAGCTTGATAGGGACCTACGAGCAGTACTTC. Encoded protein: CASSLIGTYEQYF.

The gene calls are TRBV18 and TRBJ1-6; D is unclear. This CDR3 is 14 amino acids long. V was trimmed by 3 bases and J by 0 bases, leaving 3 bases between them. Germline CDR1 KGHSH, CDR2 LQKENI. The CDR3 DNA reads TGTGCCAGCTCACCGAGCTCCTATAATTCACCCCTCCACTTT. It yields the protein CASSPSSYNSPLHF.

The J gene is TRBJ2-1, the V gene TRBV6-6; D uncertain. Germline CDR1 MNHNY, CDR2 SVGAGI (reference sequence). V lost 6 bases, J lost 8 bases, and 14 bases lay in between. The CDR3 is 13 residues long. The CDR3 sequence is CASRELGYHEQFF. The CDR3 DNA reads TGTGCCAGCAGGGAATTGGGGTATCATGAGCAGTTCTTC.

The V gene is TRBV20-1, the J gene TRBJ2-5; D call uncertain. The CDR3 totals 11 residues. Germline V CDR1 and CDR2: DFQATT, SNEGSKA (reference sequence). V was shortened by 3 bases and J by 5 bases, with 7 bases between the two germline ends. The chain's CDR3 is CSASGRETQYF. CDR3 bases: TGCAGTGCTAGCGGGCGGGAGACCCAGTACTTC.

The chain is built from TRBV7-2 and TRBJ1-3; 8 nucleotides match TRBD1. V shed 4 bases, J shed 2 bases, and the junction held 4 bases outside the gene matches. Germline-derived CDR1 and CDR2 are SGHTA and FQGNSA. This CDR3 comprises 15 residues. Here the CDR3 reads CASSSTGDTGNTIYF. As DNA, the CDR3 is TGTGCCAGCAGCTCGACAGGGGACACTGGAAACACCATATATTTT.

The chain recombines TRBV7-2 with TRBJ2-2, with a tentative D call TRBD2 (6 bases). Trimming cost V 0 bases and J 8 bases, with 13 bases left between them. The CDR3 sequence is 15 residues long. Looked up from germline, CDR1 is SGHTA and CDR2 is FQGNSA. The CDR3 spells CASSLARWGTGELFF. Here the CDR3 DNA reads TGTGCCAGCAGCTTAGCGAGGTGGGGGACTGGGGAGCTGTTTTTT.